This TCR beta chain was found in a study of spatial heterogeneity in lung cancer. TCRdb redid the calling of the 5' RACE reads with MiXCR, one entry per CDR3 protein. The sample holds 75,000 to 85,000 distinct CDR3 sequences; approximately 20% are singletons and the top ten take 6.2%. Time point defined: sample taken at primary tumor resection. Unsorted whole RNA samples from tumor, nontumor lung or frozen PBMC were sequenced. Looked up from germline, CDR1 is LNHDA and CDR2 is SQIVND (reference sequence). Trimming removed 6 bases from V and 9 bases from J; junction bases left unmatched: 10. The CDR3 runs to 13 residues. This clonotype has just a few counts.

The sequenced sample was PBMCs, obtained at surgery. The J gene is TRBJ2-5, the V gene TRBV19, with 7 bases fitting TRBD1. This receptor was identified in a male donor with early-stage non-small cell lung cancer. Here the CDR3 reads CASRDRAAWAQYF. CDR3 nucleotide sequence: TGTGCCAGTAGAGACAGGGCAGCTTGGGCCCAGTACTTC.